Detailed here is one TCR beta chain. The assay was immunoSEQ multiplex PCR, and TCRdb's table has in-frame clones only and misses some. The top ten clones hold 0.83% of a sample with about 240,000 clones, 80% to 95% of them seen once. The source of the sample is a study of blood T cell repertoires in COVID-19. About the study: Whether acute or convalescent, the COVID-19 samples came from the United States, Italy and Spain.

The V segment lost 0 bases and the J segment 1 base; nucleotides outside the gene matches: 3. The CDR3 has 16 residues. Germline CDR1 is LNHNV and CDR2 is YYDKDF (reference sequence). Enrollment of patients from Seattle took place during active infection, with longitudinal follow-up. Sequencing used peripheral blood. This chain uses TRBV15 with TRBJ1-5; TRBD1 aligns across 7 bases. This sequence was found in a man aged 30 to 45 with COVID-19, enrolled during active disease. CDR3 in amino acids: CATSREGQRSNQPQHF. The CDR3 DNA is TGTGCCACCAGCAGAGAGGGACAGCGAAGCAATCAGCCCCAGCATTTT.